The 14 T cell receptor beta chains presented below share a single source sample, sequenced in a study of T cell repertoires in cytomegalovirus infection. TCRdb reprocessed the reads with MiXCR, giving one entry per CDR3 protein. The profile shows about 400,000 distinct CDR3 sequences, 15% to 20% of them singletons. Sequences were obtained from PBMCs. The source of these receptors is a human donor in good health (CMV status not recorded). Some clones in this sample may be carry-over from other donors' samples.

This clonotype was observed many times. The V and J genes are TRBV5-5 and TRBJ1-6; possibly TRBD1 for D (6 bases). The CDR3 runs 14 residues. The V end was cut by 4 bases, the J end by 14 bases, with 19 bases between. Germline V CDR1 and CDR2: SGHKS, YYEKEE (reference sequence). CDR3 nucleotide sequence: TGTGCCAGCAGCCTGGACAGTAACCTTAAGACCCTCCACTTT. Protein sequence: CASSLDSNLKTLHF.

This chain joins TRBV2 and TRBJ2-2, with 8 positions matching TRBD1. Germline values: CDR1 SNHLY, CDR2 FYNNEI. CDR3 length equals 16 residues. J gave up 3 bases and V 5 bases, and 8 bases lay outside the gene matches. CDR3 sequence reads: CASSYQGAPDTGELFF. CDR3 nucleotide sequence: TGTGCCAGCAGTTATCAGGGGGCGCCGGACACCGGGGAGCTGTTTTTT.

This clonotype was observed a few times. The chain uses TRBV7-2 and TRBJ2-3, with 7 bases identical to TRBD2. CDR1 is SGHTA, CDR2 FQGNSA, per germline. The CDR3 length is 14 residues. V lost 4 bases, J lost 2 bases, and 3 bases stayed unmatched. The CDR3 sequence is CASSSRGDTDTQYF. As DNA, the CDR3 is TGTGCCAGCAGCTCCCGGGGGGACACAGATACGCAGTATTTT.

This clonotype has a count of ten or more. J is TRBJ2-4 and V is TRBV6-1; 7 nucleotides align to TRBD1. CDR3 size: 12 residues. V lost 4 bases and J lost 6; bases outside the gene matches: 0. The germline V gene encodes CDR1 MNHNS and CDR2 SASEGT. The CDR3 nucleotides are TGTGCCAGCAGTGCAGGGGGAAACATTCAGTACTTC. The encoded protein is CASSAGGNIQYF.

This clonotype was observed at least ten times. V gene TRBV12-3 or TRBV12-4 combines with J gene TRBJ1-2; D unclear. V gave up 6 bases and J gave up 0 bases, with 8 bases separating them. The CDR3 runs to 13 residues. CDR3 sequence: CASSRLPNYGYTF. CDR3 nucleotide sequence: TGTGCCAGCAGCCGATTACCTAACTATGGCTACACCTTC.

At least ten counts were recorded for this clonotype. This sequence joins TRBV19 and TRBJ2-1, with D perhaps assigned TRBD1 or TRBD2 (6 bases each). CDR1 and CDR2 from the germline V gene are LNHDA and SQIVND (reference sequence). The CDR3 loop spans 14 amino acids. The V and J ends lost 7 bases and 4 bases respectively, with 14 bases between them. The CDR3 DNA is TGTGCCAGTAACTCTCGGGGGCGTTACAATGAGCAGTTCTTC. The encoded protein is CASNSRGRYNEQFF. Drawing the rest from reference TRBV19 and TRBJ2-1, the complete variable domain is DGGITQSPKYLFRKEGQNVTLSCEQNLNHDAMYWYRQDPGQGLRLIYYSQIVNDFQKGDIAEGYSVSREKKESFPLTVTSAQKNPTAFYLCASNSRGRYNEQFFGPGTRLTVL.

This clonotype has at least ten counts. V usage is TRBV19 and J usage is TRBJ2-1, with 7 bases matching TRBD1. The germline gives CDR1 LNHDA, CDR2 SQIVND (reference sequence). The CDR3 extends over 15 amino acids. With 5 bases clipped from V and 7 bases from J, the junction kept 11 bases outside the gene matches. This CDR3 reads CASSEHGTVKNEQFF. DNA for the CDR3: TGTGCCAGTAGTGAGCACGGGACAGTCAAGAATGAGCAGTTCTTC.

The chain joins TRBV6-1 to TRBJ2-7; 8 bases are shared with TRBD2. The CDR3 spans 15 residues. The V and J ends lost 5 bases and 5 bases, in that order; junction bases with no gene match: 11. CDR1 and CDR2 from the germline V gene are MNHNS and SASEGT. The CDR3 DNA reads TGTGCCAGCAGTCAGTTGGTCGGGAGGGCCGACGAGCAGTACTTC. Its translation: CASSQLVGRADEQYF.

At least ten counts were recorded for this clonotype. The chain has TRBV12-3 or TRBV12-4 and TRBJ2-2; possible D gene TRBD1, 5 bases. With 6 bases removed from V and 3 bases from J, the gap between germline ends came to 11 bases. The CDR3 sequence is 14 residues long. The CDR3 region has the DNA TGTGCCAGCAGCCCCAAGACAGACACCGGGGAGCTGTTTTTT. This translates into CASSPKTDTGELFF.

This clonotype was seen ten or more times. This chain joins TRBV4-1 and TRBJ2-7, with D possibly matching TRBD2 (5 bases). The V end was cut by 3 bases, the J end by 7 bases, with 10 bases between. CDR1 is MGHRA and CDR2 is YSYEKL in the germline V gene. CDR3 length equals 12 residues. The CDR3 nucleotides are TGCGCCAGCAGCCATCCAGAGGGAGAGCAGTACTTC. Encoded protein: CASSHPEGEQYF.

The chain couples TRBV19 to TRBJ2-1, with 9 bases lining up with TRBD2. J lost 7 bases, V lost 3 bases, and 7 bases had no gene match. Germline-derived CDR1 and CDR2 are LNHDA and SQIVND (reference sequence). The CDR3 has 15 residues. This chain's CDR3 is CASSIWTSDRNEQFF. The CDR3 region has the DNA TGTGCCAGTAGTATTTGGACTAGCGATCGGAATGAGCAGTTCTTC. Full variable domain (outside the CDR3, taken from reference TRBV19 and TRBJ2-1): DGGITQSPKYLFRKEGQNVTLSCEQNLNHDAMYWYRQDPGQGLRLIYYSQIVNDFQKGDIAEGYSVSREKKESFPLTVTSAQKNPTAFYLCASSIWTSDRNEQFFGPGTRLTVL.

The chain recombines TRBV5-4 with TRBJ2-3, with no clear D. CDR1 is SGHNT, CDR2 YYREEE, per germline (reference sequence). The CDR3 is 14 amino acids. Trimming removed 4 bases from V and 2 bases from J, with 11 bases in between. The CDR3, as DNA: TGTGCCAGCAGCCCAACTACCACCACAGATACGCAGTATTTT. Amino acids: CASSPTTTTDTQYF.

This clonotype was detected ten times or more. This chain links TRBV12-3 or TRBV12-4 with TRBJ1-2, with D unclear. The V end lost 1 base, the J end lost 7 bases, and 10 bases lay between the germline ends. CDR3 length: 13 amino acids. The CDR3 is CASSLVPSLGYTF. The CDR3 bases are TGTGCCAGCAGTTTAGTTCCCTCGCTTGGCTACACCTTC.

This clonotype was counted many times. V is TRBV7-7 and J is TRBJ2-7; D gene uncertain. Germline assignment: CDR1 SSHAT and CDR2 FNYEAQ (reference sequence). The CDR3 is 13 amino acids. The V end was cut by 5 bases, the J end by 7 bases, with 15 bases between. CDR3 sequence (DNA): TGTGCCAGCAGCCCCGGGCCAACCTCAGAGCAGTACTTC. Protein: CASSPGPTSEQYF.